This TCR beta chain was recorded in a study of blood T cells in healthy people across ages. The second PCR ran roughly 6 to 12 cycles with a sample-barcoded 5' primer and J-beta primers. TCRdb reanalysed the 5' RACE reads using MiXCR and keeps one entry per CDR3 protein. There are around 750,000 distinct CDR3 sequences in the sample; around half occur only once, and 41% lies in the top ten. The receptor was isolated from an elderly man in good health. Sequencing input: blood.

The CDR3 loop is CATSKYPERIYEQYF. CDR3 DNA: TGTGCCACCAGCAAGTACCCCGAGCGGATCTACGAGCAGTACTTC. This chain connects TRBV15 to TRBJ2-7, with D maybe TRBD2 (5 bases). Germline V gene sequence: CDR1 LNHNV, CDR2 YYDKDF (reference sequence). CDR3 length equals 15 residues. V was trimmed by 4 bases and J by 3 bases, leaving 16 bases between them.